A selection of T cell receptor beta chains follows, all from one sample in a study of a mutant IDH1 vaccine in newly diagnosed glioma. Profiling relied on immunoSEQ multiplex PCR, and the TCRdb table lists in-frame clones only, not all of them. The table includes about 88,000 clones, roughly four fifths detected once. The sample consisted of PBMCs, taken from a glioma patient treated with radiotherapy, temozolomide or both. The receptors come from a man between 35 and 55 years old with glioma. Some clones in this sample may be carry-over from other donors' samples. CDR3s include the opening cysteine and the closing phenylalanine or tryptophan. The D gene is left open where the match is weak. For some rows the clone size is stated as once, few or many, or as a class when expanded; others skip it.

v_gene: TRBV6-4; abundance: -; d_gene: -; j_gene: TRBJ2-2; CDR3nt: TGTGCCAGCAGTGAGGGGGAGGACACCGGGGAGCTGTTTTTT; CDR3aa: CASSEGEDTGELFF
v_gene: TRBV5-1; abundance: -; d_gene: -; j_gene: TRBJ1-1; CDR3nt: TGCGCCAGCACCGCTACAGCCATGAACACTGAAGCTTTCTTT; CDR3aa: CASTATAMNTEAFF
v_gene: TRBV6-4; abundance: -; d_gene: -; j_gene: TRBJ1-2; CDR3nt: TGTGCCAGCAGTACCGGGACCACTAACTATGGCTACACCTTC; CDR3aa: CASSTGTTNYGYTF
v_gene: TRBV18; abundance: -; d_gene: -; j_gene: TRBJ2-3; CDR3nt: TGTGCCAGCTCACCACGCTTCGGAGGTAGCCTCAGCACAGATACGCAGTATTTT; CDR3aa: CASSPRFGGSLSTDTQYF
v_gene: TRBV29-1; abundance: -; d_gene: TRBD2; j_gene: TRBJ2-1; CDR3nt: TGCAGCGTTCTTAGCGGGGGGAGCTCCTACAATGAGCAGTTCTTC; CDR3aa: CSVLSGGSSYNEQFF
v_gene: TRBV5-1; abundance: -; d_gene: TRBD2; j_gene: TRBJ2-3; CDR3nt: TGCGCCAGCAGCTTTGTCCGGGGGGCAGATACGCAGTATTTT; CDR3aa: CASSFVRGADTQYF
v_gene: TRBV6-5; abundance: -; d_gene: TRBD1; j_gene: TRBJ1-5; CDR3nt: TGTGCCAGCAGTTTAACAGGGGGTTACAATCAGCCCCAGCATTTT; CDR3aa: CASSLTGGYNQPQHF
v_gene: TRBV30; abundance: once; d_gene: -; j_gene: TRBJ2-3; CDR3nt: TGTGCCTGGAGCATCGGGGGCTCAGATACGCAGTATTTT; CDR3aa: CAWSIGGSDTQYF
v_gene: TRBV6-1; abundance: -; d_gene: TRBD1; j_gene: TRBJ2-1; CDR3nt: TGTGCCAGCAGTGCCGGGACAGGGGGCCGAAATGAGCAGTTCTTC; CDR3aa: CASSAGTGGRNEQFF
v_gene: TRBV4-2; abundance: -; d_gene: -; j_gene: TRBJ2-7; CDR3nt: TGTGCCAGCAGCCAAGGCCTCCGGGACTCGGCCTACGAGCAGTACTTC; CDR3aa: CASSQGLRDSAYEQYF
v_gene: TRBV2; abundance: -; d_gene: -; j_gene: TRBJ1-5; CDR3nt: TGTGCCAGCATGCAGGACAGCTATCAGCCCCAGCATTTT; CDR3aa: CASMQDSYQPQHF
v_gene: TRBV30; abundance: once; d_gene: TRBD1; j_gene: TRBJ2-1; CDR3nt: TGTGCCGGCCTCACAGGGGTGGGTGAGCAGTTCTTC; CDR3aa: CAGLTGVGEQFF
v_gene: TRBV5-1; abundance: -; d_gene: -; j_gene: TRBJ2-3; CDR3nt: TGCGCCAGCAGCTTGCGACCCCCGGGTGGCACAGATACGCAGTATTTT; CDR3aa: CASSLRPPGGTDTQYF
v_gene: TRBV2; abundance: -; d_gene: TRBD1; j_gene: TRBJ1-2; CDR3nt: TGTGCCACCACCTGGGGACAGGGGGTCACCTTC; CDR3aa: CATTWGQGVTF
v_gene: TRBV27; abundance: -; d_gene: -; j_gene: TRBJ2-5; CDR3nt: TGTGCCAGCAGTTTGGGGACCTCCAGGAGGCAGACCCAGTACTTC; CDR3aa: CASSLGTSRRQTQYF
v_gene: TRBV5-1; abundance: -; d_gene: TRBD2; j_gene: TRBJ2-7; CDR3nt: TGCGCCAGCAGCTTCGTCCCTAGCGGGGGGGCGACCGAGCAGTACTTC; CDR3aa: CASSFVPSGGATEQYF
v_gene: TRBV18; abundance: few; d_gene: -; j_gene: TRBJ1-1; CDR3nt: TGTGCCAGCTCACCATCGGTCGGGGCCGCGGACACTGAAGCTTTCTTT; CDR3aa: CASSPSVGAADTEAFF
v_gene: TRBV6-6; abundance: -; d_gene: -; j_gene: TRBJ1-1; CDR3nt: TGTGCCAGCAGCCAAGGAGCGGGGAACACTGAAGCTTTCTTT; CDR3aa: CASSQGAGNTEAFF
v_gene: TRBV5-1; abundance: once; d_gene: -; j_gene: TRBJ1-3; CDR3nt: TGCGCCAGCAGCTTGGATTCGCCCCGCTCTATCTCTGGAAACACCATATATTTT; CDR3aa: CASSLDSPRSISGNTIYF
v_gene: TRBV13; abundance: -; d_gene: -; j_gene: TRBJ1-1; CDR3nt: TGTGCCAGCAGCTTAGGTTCCCCTAACACTGAAGCTTTCTTT; CDR3aa: CASSLGSPNTEAFF
v_gene: TRBV4-1; abundance: -; d_gene: -; j_gene: TRBJ1-2; CDR3nt: TGCGCCAGCAGCCAAGATTCCGTAAAGGCGTACACCTTC; CDR3aa: CASSQDSVKAYTF
v_gene: TRBV11-2; abundance: -; d_gene: -; j_gene: TRBJ2-2; CDR3nt: TGTGCCAGCAGCCCACATAGCGGACCCGACACCGGGGAGCTGTTTTTT; CDR3aa: CASSPHSGPDTGELFF
v_gene: TRBV7-7; abundance: once; d_gene: -; j_gene: TRBJ2-2; CDR3nt: TGTGCCAGCAGTCGCGGGGAGGCCGGGGAGCTGTTTTTT; CDR3aa: CASSRGEAGELFF
v_gene: TRBV2; abundance: -; d_gene: -; j_gene: TRBJ1-4; CDR3nt: TGTGCCAGCAGTTACCCTGGGGGAAATGAAAAACTGTTTTTT; CDR3aa: CASSYPGGNEKLFF
v_gene: TRBV2; abundance: -; d_gene: TRBD2; j_gene: TRBJ2-5; CDR3nt: TGTGCCAGCAGGGCCACTCCTAGCGGGGGCCTGACCCAGTACTTC; CDR3aa: CASRATPSGGLTQYF
v_gene: TRBV10-1; abundance: -; d_gene: -; j_gene: TRBJ1-3; CDR3nt: TGCGCCAGCAGTGAGTCAAGGGGGGTCTCTGGAAACACCATATATTTT; CDR3aa: CASSESRGVSGNTIYF
v_gene: TRBV14; abundance: few; d_gene: -; j_gene: TRBJ1-2; CDR3nt: TGTGCCAGCAGCCAAGATTGGGGCGGCTACACCTTC; CDR3aa: CASSQDWGGYTF
v_gene: TRBV30; abundance: -; d_gene: -; j_gene: TRBJ2-7; CDR3nt: TGTGCCTGGAGTGTCAACCCCTACGAGCAGTACTTC; CDR3aa: CAWSVNPYEQYF
v_gene: TRBV15; abundance: -; d_gene: -; j_gene: TRBJ1-4; CDR3nt: TGTGCCACCAGCAGAGACGGCAGAACTAATGAAAAACTGTTTTTT; CDR3aa: CATSRDGRTNEKLFF
v_gene: TRBV6-6; abundance: once; d_gene: -; j_gene: TRBJ2-7; CDR3nt: TGTGCCAGCAGTTCTGCGAGGGACGCCTCCTACGAGCAGTACTTC; CDR3aa: CASSSARDASYEQYF
v_gene: TRBV7-2; abundance: -; d_gene: TRBD1; j_gene: TRBJ1-1; CDR3nt: TGTGCCAGCAGCTTCCAGGGGGTTATGAACACTGAAGCTTTCTTT; CDR3aa: CASSFQGVMNTEAFF